These T cell receptor beta chains were read from a single sample in a study of T cell changes during pregnancy in multiple sclerosis. The method was immunoSEQ multiplex PCR; TCRdb's version includes in-frame clones alone and lacks a portion of them. The repertoire consists of about 68,000 clones, with roughly nine tenths occurring once and the leading ten covering 0.86%. Source: peripheral blood, taken in the second trimester of pregnancy. The receptors derive from a female donor with multiple sclerosis, enrolled in a pregnancy study. The CDR3 runs from the conserved cysteine through the conserved F or W. The D gene is left open where the match is weak. Only some rows state a clone size, as once, few, many or a class for expanded clones.

D gene,clone size,V gene,J gene,CDR3 DNA,CDR3 protein
NA,once,TRBV5-6,TRBJ1-1,TGTGCCAGCAGCTTACCCCGACAGGTGATGAACACTGAAGCTTTCTTT,CASSLPRQVMNTEAFF
NA,NA,TRBV6-1,TRBJ1-2,TGTGCCAGCAGTGAAGCGCAGCGTGGGGGGGCGCGCCCCTATGGCTACACCTTC,CASSEAQRGGARPYGYTF
TRBD1,NA,TRBV9,TRBJ1-5,TGTGCCAGCAGCCCACAGGGGGGTTCCAATCAGCCCCAGCATTTT,CASSPQGGSNQPQHF
TRBD1,once,TRBV7-9,TRBJ2-7,TGTGCCAGCAGCTTTCAGGGGGACGCAGTAGGCTACGAGCAGTACTTC,CASSFQGDAVGYEQYF
NA,NA,TRBV11-3,TRBJ2-3,TGTGCCAGCAGCTTAGGGCCAAGCACAGATACGCAGTATTTT,CASSLGPSTDTQYF
TRBD1,NA,TRBV7-2,TRBJ1-5,TGTGCCAGCAGCTTGAAATTTCCGGGACAGGGGACTTCTTTTCAGCCCCAGCATTTT,CASSLKFPGQGTSFQPQHF
TRBD1,NA,TRBV7-3,TRBJ1-6,TGTGCCAGCAGCTGGAGACAGGGGATAGTTTCACCCCTCCACTTT,CASSWRQGIVSPLHF
NA,NA,TRBV6-6,TRBJ1-2,TGTGCCAGCAGTTACAAGGGGACTGCTACTAACTATGGCTACACCTTC,CASSYKGTATNYGYTF
NA,NA,TRBV30,TRBJ1-6,TGTGCCTGGAGTGAAGACAGGATGAATTCACCCCTCCACTTT,CAWSEDRMNSPLHF
NA,NA,TRBV6-1,TRBJ1-5,TGTGCCAGCAGTGAAGAAGCTTATAGCAATCAGCCCCAGCATTTT,CASSEEAYSNQPQHF
TRBD1,NA,TRBV11-2,TRBJ1-2,TGTGCCAGCAGCATGGACAGGAACTATGGCTACACCTTC,CASSMDRNYGYTF
NA,NA,TRBV11-3,TRBJ1-1,TGTGCCAGCAGCGCATCAAAGGGGGGGGGAACTGAAGCTTTCTTT,CASSASKGGGTEAFF
NA,NA,TRBV27,TRBJ2-3,TGTGCCAGCAGTCCGCCAGGGATAGGCACAGATACGCAGTATTTT,CASSPPGIGTDTQYF
TRBD1,NA,TRBV7-2,TRBJ2-7,TGTGCCAGCAGCTTAGGGACAGGGTGGAACTACGAGCAGTACTTC,CASSLGTGWNYEQYF
NA,NA,TRBV7-2,TRBJ2-7,TGTGCCAGCAGATCCAGGGCGGACGAGCAGTACTTC,CASRSRADEQYF
TRBD2,NA,TRBV2,TRBJ2-7,TGTGCCAGCAGTGAAGCTAGCGGGGGTTACGAGCAGTACTTC,CASSEASGGYEQYF
TRBD2,NA,TRBV5-6,TRBJ2-3,TGTGCCAGCAGCTTGGATGGTAGCGGGTTCACAGATACGCAGTATTTT,CASSLDGSGFTDTQYF
NA,NA,TRBV19,TRBJ1-1,TGTGCCAGTACTCCAAGGACAGTCATGAACACTGAAGCTTTCTTT,CASTPRTVMNTEAFF
NA,NA,TRBV27,TRBJ1-1,TGTGCCAGCAGTCCCTTCGGCAGGGAGAACACTGAAGCTTTCTTT,CASSPFGRENTEAFF
TRBD1,NA,TRBV5-5,TRBJ1-4,TGTGCCAGCAGCTTGGGGGAACAGGGGTTCTATGAAAAACTGTTTTTT,CASSLGEQGFYEKLFF
NA,NA,TRBV5-4,TRBJ1-2,TGTGCCAGCAGGCTCAGGGGATCCTCCTATGGCTACACCTTC,CASRLRGSSYGYTF
TRBD1,NA,TRBV5-1,TRBJ2-7,TGCGCCAGCAGCTTGATACAGGGGGCTGGCGAGCAGTACTTC,CASSLIQGAGEQYF
NA,NA,TRBV5-1,TRBJ2-2,TGCGCCAGCAGCACGGAGGGGGGGAGCACCGGGGAGCTGTTTTTT,CASSTEGGSTGELFF
TRBD1,NA,TRBV7-2,TRBJ2-2,TGTGCCAGCAGCCCCCAACAGGGGGCAGTCGGCGGGGAGCTGTTTTTT,CASSPQQGAVGGELFF
NA,NA,TRBV25-1,TRBJ1-1,TGTGCCAGCAGTGAATCTGGAGGCACTGAAGCTTTCTTT,CASSESGGTEAFF
NA,NA,TRBV10-3,TRBJ2-3,TGTGCCATCAGTGAGGGGCTGTGGGATACGCAGTATTTT,CAISEGLWDTQYF
NA,NA,TRBV2,TRBJ1-1,TGTGCCAGCAGAAAAACAGGGAAGAACACTGAAGCTTTCTTT,CASRKTGKNTEAFF
NA,NA,TRBV7-9,TRBJ1-2,TGTGCCAGCAGCCTTGGACAGCTGTATGGCTACACCTTC,CASSLGQLYGYTF
NA,NA,TRBV6-4,TRBJ2-3,TGTGCCAGCAGTGAGATAGATGGTACAGATACGCAGTATTTT,CASSEIDGTDTQYF
NA,NA,TRBV2,TRBJ1-1,TGTGCCAGCAGTGGTATAGCAGCCCTGAACACTGAAGCTTTCTTT,CASSGIAALNTEAFF
TRBD2,NA,TRBV7-3,TRBJ2-3,TGTGCCAGCAGCTCCCTAGCGGGGGGAACAACTAGCACAGATACGCAGTATTTT,CASSSLAGGTTSTDTQYF
TRBD2,NA,TRBV4-2,TRBJ2-7,TGTGCCAGCAGCCAAGAATGGGGACTAGTCCTCTACGAGCAGTACTTC,CASSQEWGLVLYEQYF
NA,NA,TRBV9,TRBJ1-4,TGTGCCAGCAGCTCAGGAACAACTAATGAAAAACTGTTTTTT,CASSSGTTNEKLFF
TRBD2,NA,TRBV7-2,TRBJ2-7,TGTGCCAGCAGCCCCCAAAGTAGCGGGGTTTACGAGCAGTACTTC,CASSPQSSGVYEQYF
NA,NA,TRBV2,TRBJ1-2,TGTGCCAGCAGTGAAGTCTACGGAGGAAACTATGGCTACACCTTC,CASSEVYGGNYGYTF
TRBD2,NA,TRBV4-3,TRBJ2-4,TGCGCCAGCAGCCAAGAGGGCCTGGCGGGGGGGACCAAAAACATTCAGTACTTC,CASSQEGLAGGTKNIQYF
TRBD1,NA,TRBV29-1,TRBJ2-7,TGCAGCGCCCTGCAGGGGGCGCGGTACGAGCAGTACTTC,CSALQGARYEQYF
NA,NA,TRBV18,TRBJ1-5,TGTGCCAGCTCACATGGAGGACCGTTCGAGCCGCTCAATCAGCCCCAGCATTTT,CASSHGGPFEPLNQPQHF
TRBD2,NA,TRBV27,TRBJ2-1,TGTGCCAGCAGTCTCGGACTAGCGGGGGGGCCCCGGGAGCAGTTCTTC,CASSLGLAGGPREQFF
NA,NA,TRBV6-6,TRBJ1-2,TGTGCCAGCAGTTACTCCCCGGGATTTTTTGGCTACACCTTC,CASSYSPGFFGYTF
TRBD1,NA,TRBV9,TRBJ2-2,TGTGCCAGCAGCGGGTCCGGGACAGTGAACACCGGGGAGCTGTTTTTT,CASSGSGTVNTGELFF
NA,once,TRBV5-8,TRBJ1-2,TGTGCCAGCAGCTTGGGGCCAGGGAAAAACTATGGCTACACCTTC,CASSLGPGKNYGYTF
TRBD2,NA,TRBV5-6,TRBJ2-1,TGTGCCAGCAGCTTGCGGAGACTAGCTGTCTACAATGAGCAGTTCTTC,CASSLRRLAVYNEQFF
NA,NA,TRBV7-9,TRBJ2-2,TGTGCCAGCAGCTTACTAGCGTCCACCGGGGAGCTGTTTTTT,CASSLLASTGELFF
TRBD1,NA,TRBV10-1,TRBJ1-2,TGCGCCAGCAGGACGGGGACAGAACTATCTGGCTACACCTTC,CASRTGTELSGYTF
TRBD2,NA,TRBV4-3,TRBJ2-3,TGCGCCAGCAGCCAAGATGGCGGGGGGGCAACAGATACGCAGTATTTT,CASSQDGGGATDTQYF
TRBD2,NA,TRBV30,TRBJ2-2,TGTGCCCTCCTTTCGGGGGGGCGGACCGGGGAGCTGTTTTTT,CALLSGGRTGELFF
NA,NA,TRBV5-4,TRBJ2-3,TGTGCCAGCAGCTTAGGGGGGGTGGGCACAGATACGCAGTATTTT,CASSLGGVGTDTQYF
TRBD1,NA,TRBV5-1,TRBJ2-3,TGCGCCAGCAGCTCATCAGGGGGCGCTTGGTCAGATACGCAGTATTTT,CASSSSGGAWSDTQYF
NA,NA,TRBV25-1,TRBJ2-7,TGTGCCAGCAGTGAATCGGGCAGGGACGAGCAGTACTTC,CASSESGRDEQYF
TRBD2,NA,TRBV6-6,TRBJ2-2,TGTGCCAGCAGCTGGCGGGGGGCGAACACCGGGGAGCTGTTTTTT,CASSWRGANTGELFF
TRBD2,NA,TRBV2,TRBJ2-2,TGTGCCAGCAGGACTAGCGGGGGGGCCGGGGAGCTGTTTTTT,CASRTSGGAGELFF
TRBD2,NA,TRBV4-1,TRBJ2-5,TGCGCCAGCAGCCTTATAGCGGGGGGGCCCCCCCAAGAGACCCAGTACTTC,CASSLIAGGPPQETQYF
TRBD1,NA,TRBV6-1,TRBJ2-3,TGTGCCAGCAGTGGACAGGGAACCCTAAGGAGCACAGATACGCAGTATTTT,CASSGQGTLRSTDTQYF
NA,NA,TRBV4-3,TRBJ2-7,TGCGCCAGCAGCCAGGAGGCGGGGCCCTCCTACGAGCAGTACTTC,CASSQEAGPSYEQYF
NA,NA,TRBV2,TRBJ2-3,TGTGCCAGCAGTCCCCAGAGAGGGTATACGCAGTATTTT,CASSPQRGYTQYF
NA,NA,TRBV25-1,TRBJ2-5,TGTGCCAGCAGTCCAGGGAACCAAGAGACCCAGTACTTC,CASSPGNQETQYF